This entry is about one TCR beta chain. The antigen it binds to is not known. No per-base quality is available; no much larger clone lies one base away. Stable Graves' hyperthyroidism was defined as the absence of progression to ophthalmopathy over 18 months of follow-up. Hyperthyroidism patients were newly diagnosed, had a disease duration of under 2 months, and were aged 18 to 65 years. Exclusion was applied to patients with uncontrolled infections, other autoimmune diseases, pregnancy or lactation. Diagnoses relied on clinical symptoms, serum thyroxine and TRAb, thyroid ultrasound and orbital computed tomography. PBMCs were separated from 8 to 10 ml of fresh peripheral blood using Ficoll-Paque density gradient centrifugation. Total RNA was extracted using Trizol reagent, and RNA quality was assessed on an Agilent 2100 Bioanalyzer. The data derive from a study of T cells in Graves' hyperthyroidism and ophthalmopathy (dated by TCRdb to the late 2010s). For context, the study as a whole: Peripheral blood samples were taken at initial diagnosis, before any treatment was given. A discovery cohort of about a hundred patients, roughly 40 with Graves' ophthalmopathy and approximately 60 with stable Graves' hyperthyroidism, was used to find distinguishing TCR V-J signatures. Whether ophthalmopathy could be predicted prospectively was tested in an independent validation cohort made up of 18 to 20 hyperthyroidism patients plus 17 patients who later progressed to ophthalmopathy. The roughly 100 discovery patients were randomly split 7:3 into training and test sets. In addition, the study compared T-cell repertoires in thyroid tissue and in blood from roughly 6 Graves' hyperthyroidism patients. After sampling, hyperthyroidism patients received methimazole starting at 30 mg daily, and ophthalmopathy patients received high-dose intravenous methylprednisolone. According to the paper, TCR Vbeta CDR3 sequencing was carried out on about 140 peripheral blood samples, which came from around 43 ophthalmopathy, approximately 78 hyperthyroidism and roughly 17 progressor patients. Here is what the overall study found, with its caveats: No statistical method was used to set the sample size in advance, and investigators knew the group allocation. Blood samples also contained most of the expanded thyroid clonotypes (frequency above 0.001), which suggests that blood repertoires may reflect thyroid immune responses. In validation, the model predicted progression to ophthalmopathy with roughly 66% sensitivity and approximately 74% specificity, a median of about 6 months before onset. Ophthalmopathy was separated from stable hyperthyroidism by a 13 V-J signature model, with about 86% sensitivity and roughly 84% specificity obtained in cross-validation and 80%/75% obtained in testing.

TCR beta CDR3 regions were amplified from RNA transcripts. The TCR CDR3 was subjected to a first round of RT-PCR using the HTBI primer set and the Qiagen OneStep RT-PCR kit. A second multiplex PCR round built the libraries, followed by size selection and purification. Sequencing of the libraries was done on an Illumina HiSeq2000 using paired-end 100 bp reads. The source study handled its data this way. SOAPnuke was used to process the raw data, with reads discarded if the reads contained adapters or uncalled bases, had a mean Phred below 15, or lacked an exact constant-primer or identifier match. COPE v1.2.5 was used to merge the high-quality paired reads, and each unique nucleotide sequence was defined as a clonotype. MiTCR v1.1 was used to align the clonotypes against IMGT TRBV, TRBD and TRBJ reference segments. The analysis included only V-J combinations with a frequency above 0.0001, which together covered around 99% of the repertoires. The TCS score was defined as the ratio of F50 (clonal expansion) to E x V (chaos), calculated using BLOSUM62-based TCRdist between CDR3 peptides within each V-J. Welch's t-statistics and random forest reduced approximately 520 V-J features to about 12, which were used in a naive Bayes classifier (R e1071). TCRdb handled the public reads itself, with Q25 trimming in fastp and clone calling in MiXCR, and kept productive beta chains. Each CDR3 protein gets just one entry, which takes the most common genes and DNA from the rows behind it. For this entry, the V and J calls and clone size follow TCRdb and not the study's own pipeline. Present in this sample are some 440,000 distinct CDR3 sequences, roughly 14% of which were seen just once. The leading ten clones occupy just under 8% of the sample.

The TCR originated in a woman under 30 with Graves' hyperthyroidism. Specimen: blood.

The bases read TGCGCCAGCAGCCGGACTAGCGGGGCCTACGAGCAGTTCTTC. Its protein product is CASSRTSGAYEQFF. The chain is made from TRBV4-1 and TRBJ2-7, and TRBD2 matches 12 of the central bases. The end of the DNA is better explained by TRBJ2-1, so the J call may be wrong. From the cysteine through the phenylalanine, the CDR3 covers 14 amino acids. This entry keeps only the CDR3 DNA: 42 bases, framed from base 1. According to the germline V gene, CDR1 reads MGHRA and CDR2 reads YSYEKL.